The source of this T cell receptor beta chain is a study of metastatic and nonmetastatic thyroid tumors. Study background: The study looked at repertoires side by side in blood and in tumor or nodule tissue from malignant and benign thyroid patients. Notes on the study in general: Benign nodules reportedly had significantly lower TCR beta diversity than malignant thyroid tumors in blood and tumor.

This clone was detected many times. Antigen specificity is unknown. Looked up from germline, CDR1 is ENHRY and CDR2 is SYGVKD. V trimming: 2 bases; J trimming: 9 bases; junction bases outside the gene matches: 6. CDR3 size: 15 residues. In the source study's methods: To classify distant metastasis in papillary thyroid cancer, a model was built from CDR3 differences across clinicopathological groups. MiXCR reprocessed the PCR reads for TCRdb. Here the V and J calls rest on TCRdb's processing, not on the authors' analysis. The top ten clones hold about 20% of a sample with roughly 40,000 clones, 16% of them seen once. Not a single patient had been given any form of treatment at any point before undergoing thyroid surgery.

Input material: blood. This clonotype was obtained from a female donor with papillary thyroid cancer or a benign thyroid nodule (not recorded which). Some clones in this sample may be carry-over from other donors' samples. The chain combines TRBV10-3 with TRBJ1-6; 8 bases are a match to TRBD1. The CDR3 nucleotides read TGTGCCATCAGTGAGACCGGGACAGGCGGTTCACCCCTCCACTTT. This gives the protein CAISETGTGGSPLHF.